The 4 T cell receptor beta chains below come from one sample, sequenced in a study of sequential checkpoint blockade in melanoma. Treatment reported: randomized to nivolumab then ipilimumab (arm A) or the reverse (arm B). TCRdb keeps only in-frame clones here, not all; method: immunoSEQ multiplex PCR. The repertoire holds 23,000 or so clones, with roughly 70% as singletons. The material was CD8+ T cells sorted from blood (inferred from file names), obtained from a patient given nivolumab and ipilimumab in sequence. The source of these receptors is a human donor with melanoma.

The V call is TRBV19, the J call TRBJ1-5; TRBD1 might be the D (6 bases). The CDR3 runs to 15 residues. V gave up 7 bases and J gave up 0 bases, with 13 bases separating them. Germline lookup yields CDR1 LNHDA and CDR2 SQIVND (reference sequence). This CDR3 reads CASIPDRYSNQPQHF. The DNA of the CDR3 is TGTGCCAGTATTCCGGACAGATATAGCAATCAGCCCCAGCATTTT.

The chain is built from TRBV6-5 and TRBJ1-2, with D unresolved. Germline V gene sequence: CDR1 MNHEY, CDR2 SVGAGI. The CDR3 covers 11 residues. V was trimmed by 4 bases and J by 5 bases, leaving 5 bases between them. The DNA for the CDR3 is TGTGCCAGCAGTTCCCTTTATGGCTACACCTTC. Its translation is CASSSLYGYTF.

CDR3 sequence (DNA): TGTGCCAGTAGCGCCTCCCTCGGGAACACCATATATTTT. Translation gives CASSASLGNTIYF. V and J are TRBV19 and TRBJ1-3, with D unresolved. V was clipped by 6 bases and J by 7 bases, with 13 bases between them. Germline assignment: CDR1 LNHDA and CDR2 SQIVND (reference sequence). This CDR3 is built from 13 residues.

The chain employs TRBV7-9 and TRBJ2-5; D is uncertain. The CDR3 is made up of 14 amino acids. V dropped 1 base and J dropped 2 bases, with 8 bases sitting between them. Per the germline V gene, CDR1 is SEHNR and CDR2 is FQNEAQ (reference sequence). CDR3 sequence reads: CASSLVNSQETQYF. In DNA, the CDR3 is TGTGCCAGCAGCTTAGTAAACAGTCAAGAGACCCAGTACTTC.